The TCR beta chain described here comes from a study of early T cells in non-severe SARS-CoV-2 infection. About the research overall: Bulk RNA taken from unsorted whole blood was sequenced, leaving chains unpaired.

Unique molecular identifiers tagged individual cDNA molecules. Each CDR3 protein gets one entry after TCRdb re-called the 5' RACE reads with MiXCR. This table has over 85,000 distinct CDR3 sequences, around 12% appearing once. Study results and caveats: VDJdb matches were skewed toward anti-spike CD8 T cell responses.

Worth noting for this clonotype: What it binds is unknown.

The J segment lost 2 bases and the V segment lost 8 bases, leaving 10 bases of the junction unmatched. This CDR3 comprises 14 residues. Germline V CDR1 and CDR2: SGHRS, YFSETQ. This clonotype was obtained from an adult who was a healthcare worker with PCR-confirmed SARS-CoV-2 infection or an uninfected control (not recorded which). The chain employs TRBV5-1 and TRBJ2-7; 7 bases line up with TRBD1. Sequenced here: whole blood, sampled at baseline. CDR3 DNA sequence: TGCGCCAGTGGCGTACAGGGGATCCCCTACGAGCAGTACTTC. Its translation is CASGVQGIPYEQYF. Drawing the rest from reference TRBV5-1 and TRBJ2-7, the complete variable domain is KAGVTQTPRYLIKTRGQQVTLSCSPISGHRSVSWYQQTPGQGLQFLFEYFSETQRNKGNFPGRFSGRQFSNSRSEMNVSTLELGDSALYLCASGVQGIPYEQYFGPGTRLTVT.